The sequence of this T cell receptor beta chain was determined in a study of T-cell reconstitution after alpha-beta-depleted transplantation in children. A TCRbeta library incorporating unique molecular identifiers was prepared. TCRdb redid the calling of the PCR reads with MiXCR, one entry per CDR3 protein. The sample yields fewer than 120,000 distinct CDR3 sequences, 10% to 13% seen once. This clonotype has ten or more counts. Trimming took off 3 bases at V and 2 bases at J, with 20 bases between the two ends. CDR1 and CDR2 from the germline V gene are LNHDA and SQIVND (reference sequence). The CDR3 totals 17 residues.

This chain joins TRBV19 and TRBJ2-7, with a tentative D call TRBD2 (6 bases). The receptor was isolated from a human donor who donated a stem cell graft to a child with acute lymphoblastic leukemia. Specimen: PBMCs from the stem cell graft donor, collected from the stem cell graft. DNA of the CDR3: TGTGCCAGTAGTATGGGCCCGTGGGGGGAGAAAACCTACGAGCAGTACTTC. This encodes CASSMGPWGEKTYEQYF.